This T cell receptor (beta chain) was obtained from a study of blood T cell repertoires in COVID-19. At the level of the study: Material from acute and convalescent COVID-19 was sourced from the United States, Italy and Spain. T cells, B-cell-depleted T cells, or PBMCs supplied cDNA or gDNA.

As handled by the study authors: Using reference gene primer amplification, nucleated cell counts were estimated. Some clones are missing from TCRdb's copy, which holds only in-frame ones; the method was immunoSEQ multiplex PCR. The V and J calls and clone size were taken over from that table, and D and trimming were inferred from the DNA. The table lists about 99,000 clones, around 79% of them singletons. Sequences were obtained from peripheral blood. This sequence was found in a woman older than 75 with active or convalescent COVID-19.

CDR3 amino acids: CASSLVSGVTGELFF. The DNA of the CDR3 is TGCGCCAGCAGCTTGGTTAGCGGGGTCACCGGGGAGCTGTTTTTT. The V call is TRBV5-1, the J call TRBJ2-2, with 8 bases fitting TRBD2. This CDR3 contains 15 residues. The germline CDR1 and CDR2 sequences are SGHRS and YFSETQ. V was pared by 0 bases and J by 4 bases, with 2 bases of the junction left unmatched.